This TCR beta chain is drawn from a study of T cells in Graves' hyperthyroidism and ophthalmopathy. Looked up from germline, CDR1 is SGHAT and CDR2 is FQNNGV. V was pared by 4 bases and J by 1 base, with 8 bases of the junction left unmatched. The CDR3 spans 16 residues. Researchers amplified the TCR beta CDR3 regions from RNA transcripts. The TCR CDR3 was amplified in a first-round RT-PCR using the HTBI primer set. TCRdb re-called the multiplex PCR reads through MiXCR, storing one row per CDR3 protein. The repertoire holds around 540,000 distinct CDR3 sequences, with approximately 16% as singletons. In the ophthalmopathy cohort, Clinical Activity Score was at least 3, NOSPECS grade at least 4, and duration under 3 months.

The receptor comes from a woman aged 25 to 39 with Graves' ophthalmopathy. The specimen sequenced was blood. The chain joins TRBV11-2 to TRBJ2-7; TRBD2 matches 9 bases. This chain's CDR3 is CASSSLGREGSYEQYF. CDR3 coding DNA: TGTGCCAGCAGCTCACTAGGGCGGGAGGGATCCTACGAGCAGTACTTC.